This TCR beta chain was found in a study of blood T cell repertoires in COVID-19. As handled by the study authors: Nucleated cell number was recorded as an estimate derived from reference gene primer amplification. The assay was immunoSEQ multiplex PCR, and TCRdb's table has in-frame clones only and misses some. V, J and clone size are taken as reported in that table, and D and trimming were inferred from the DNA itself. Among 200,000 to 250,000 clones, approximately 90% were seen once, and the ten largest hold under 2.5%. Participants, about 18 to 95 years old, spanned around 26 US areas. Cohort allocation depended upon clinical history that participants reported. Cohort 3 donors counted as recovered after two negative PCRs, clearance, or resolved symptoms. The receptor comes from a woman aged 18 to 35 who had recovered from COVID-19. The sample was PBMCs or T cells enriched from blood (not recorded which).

CDR3 DNA sequence: TGTGCCAGCAGCGTTGGTGAGTACACTGAAGCTTTCTTT. This translates into CASSVGEYTEAFF. V is TRBV9 and J is TRBJ1-1; unclear D gene. Germline assignment: CDR1 SGDLS and CDR2 YYNGEE. Deletions cut 2 bases from V and 3 bases from J, with 8 bases between. The CDR3 extends over 13 amino acids.